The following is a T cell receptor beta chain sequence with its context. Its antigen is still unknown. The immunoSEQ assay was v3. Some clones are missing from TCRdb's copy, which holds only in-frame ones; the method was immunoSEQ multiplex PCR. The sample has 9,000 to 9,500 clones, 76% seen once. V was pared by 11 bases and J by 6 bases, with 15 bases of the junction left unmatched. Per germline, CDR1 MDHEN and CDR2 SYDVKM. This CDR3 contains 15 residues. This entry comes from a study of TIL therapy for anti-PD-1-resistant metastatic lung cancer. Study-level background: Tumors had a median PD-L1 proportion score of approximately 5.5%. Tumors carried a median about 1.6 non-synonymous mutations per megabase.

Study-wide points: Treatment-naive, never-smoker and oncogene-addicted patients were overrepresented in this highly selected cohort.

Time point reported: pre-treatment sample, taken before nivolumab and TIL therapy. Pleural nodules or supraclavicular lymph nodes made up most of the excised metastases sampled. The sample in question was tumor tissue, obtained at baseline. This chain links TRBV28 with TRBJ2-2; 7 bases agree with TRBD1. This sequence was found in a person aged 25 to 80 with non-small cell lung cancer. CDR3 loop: CAGKTGAPEAGELFF. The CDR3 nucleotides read TGTGCCGGAAAAACAGGGGCCCCGGAGGCCGGGGAGCTGTTTTTT.